The 9 T cell receptor beta chains below all came from one sample that was sequenced in a study of blood T cell repertoires in COVID-19. The method was immunoSEQ multiplex PCR; TCRdb's version includes in-frame clones alone and lacks a portion of them. The sample consists of some 180,000 clones, approximately 80% of them appearing once. Sequenced: peripheral blood. These receptors all come from a middle-aged woman with COVID-19, enrolled during active disease.

This clone was seen a handful of times. The genes are TRBV14 and TRBJ1-5, with 10 bases fitting TRBD1. V was clipped by 4 bases and J by 4 bases; unmatched bases: 7. CDR3 size: 16 residues. Germline CDR1 and CDR2: SGHDN and FVKESK. The CDR3 is CASSPGGQGSNQPQHF. For the CDR3, the DNA is TGTGCCAGCAGCCCCGGGGGACAGGGGTCAAATCAGCCCCAGCATTTT.

V and J are TRBV7-3 and TRBJ2-1; 11 bases match TRBD2. Germline V CDR1 and CDR2: SGHTA, FQGTGA. This CDR3 has 16 amino acids. V shed 5 bases and J 4 bases; nucleotides not matched to a gene: 7. The CDR3 DNA is TGTGCCAGCAGCCGCATAGCGGGAGGGCTGTACAATGAGCAGTTCTTC. Translated: CASSRIAGGLYNEQFF. The variable domain in full, completed from reference TRBV7-3 and TRBJ2-1, reads GAGVSQTPSNKVTEKGKYVELRCDPISGHTALYWYRQSLGQGPEFLIYFQGTGAADDSGLPNDRFFAVRPEGSVSTLKIQRTERGDSAVYLCASSRIAGGLYNEQFFGPGTRLTVL.

This chain links TRBV24-1 with TRBJ1-1; no definite D call. This CDR3 region has 15 residues. Between the trimmed V and J ends, which lost 1 base and 3 bases, there was a span of 11 bases. Per germline, CDR1 KGHDR and CDR2 SFDVKD. CDR3 loop: CATSDFGRLDTEAFF. The CDR3 nucleotides read TGTGCCACCAGTGATTTCGGCAGACTTGACACTGAAGCTTTCTTT.

The chain joins TRBV7-8 to TRBJ1-3; D possibly corresponds to TRBD1 (5 bases). The V gene lost 8 bases and the J gene lost 0 bases, with 5 bases spanning the gap. The CDR3 is 12 amino acids. Germline values: CDR1 SGHVS, CDR2 FQNEAQ. The CDR3 DNA is TGTGCCAGCGGGGCCTCTGGAAACACCATATATTTT. This gives the protein CASGASGNTIYF.

This clone has a single count. This chain connects TRBV28 to TRBJ2-5, with 9 bases identical to TRBD1. The V and J ends lost 4 bases and 7 bases, in that order; junction bases with no gene match: 10. This CDR3 spans 15 amino acids. The germline V gene encodes CDR1 MDHEN and CDR2 SYDVKM. In DNA form, the CDR3 reads TGTGCCAGCAGTTCGACAGGGGGTCAAGGTAGGACCCAGTACTTC. The encoded protein is CASSSTGGQGRTQYF.

The genes are TRBV5-6 and TRBJ1-2; possible D gene TRBD1, 5 bases. The CDR3 runs to 14 residues. Germline V gene lookup returns CDR1 SGHDT and CDR2 YYEEEE. The germline V and J ends were trimmed by 4 bases and 6 bases, with 16 bases remaining between them. In nucleotides, the CDR3 is TGTGCCAGCAGCGGACGCAGGGTTTTGAATGGCTACACCTTC. It translates to CASSGRRVLNGYTF.

A remark on this clone: Relative to the germline gene, one junction end is altered; a read error may explain this. This rearrangement joins TRBV7-7 to TRBJ2-5; weak D call: TRBD1 (5 bases). The CDR3 is 13 residues long. The V gene's germline CDR1 is SSHAT and CDR2 FNYEAQ (reference sequence). This CDR3 is CASSLGRAETQYF. In DNA, the CDR3 is TGTGCTAGCAGCTTGGGGCGCGCAGAGACCCAGTACTTC.

This chain joins TRBV6-6 and TRBJ2-4; TRBD2 is a possible D gene (5 bases). The CDR3 spans 11 residues. The V and J ends lost 6 bases and 14 bases respectively, with 14 bases between them. Per germline, CDR1 MNHNY and CDR2 SVGAGI (reference sequence). CDR3 amino acids: CASSDGVKEYF. As DNA, the CDR3 is TGTGCCAGCAGCGACGGGGTCAAAGAGTACTTC.

V and J are TRBV10-3 and TRBJ2-5; 9 bases agree with TRBD1. CDR1 is ENHRY, CDR2 SYGVKD, per germline. The CDR3 extends over 16 amino acids. The V segment lost 2 bases and the J segment 2 bases; nucleotides outside the gene matches: 6. The CDR3 here is CAISEGTGMTQETQYF. For the CDR3, the DNA is TGTGCCATCAGTGAGGGGACAGGGATGACACAAGAGACCCAGTACTTC.